Included here is one T cell receptor (beta chain) sequence, with context. The data were taken from a study of CD8 T cells in Susac syndrome. V was clipped by 4 bases and J by 0 bases, with 6 bases between them. The CDR3 covers 12 residues. Germline V gene data show CDR1 as GTSNPN and CDR2 as SVGIG (reference sequence). RNA, at about 0.45 to 1 ug, was reverse transcribed with random hexamers. TCRdb reprocessed the immunoSEQ multiplex PCR reads via MiXCR and lists one record per CDR3 protein. Among 70,000 to 100,000 distinct CDR3 sequences listed, roughly 91% were seen once. The source material was CD8+ T cells from PBMCs. V and J are TRBV30 and TRBJ1-1, with no clear D. The TCR sequence derives from a human donor in good health. The CDR3 sequence is CAWTGVNTEAFF. DNA for the CDR3: TGTGCCTGGACGGGAGTGAACACTGAAGCTTTCTTT.